This T cell receptor (beta chain) was profiled in a study of T cells after posttransplantation cyclophosphamide. The table came from immunoSEQ multiplex PCR; TCRdb's copy has only in-frame clones and leaves some out. The data show 20,000 to 25,000 clones, under 85% seen once. Per the germline V gene, CDR1 is ENHRY and CDR2 is SYGVKD. This CDR3 contains 12 residues. The table lists this clone with a count of one. One end of the junction varies from germline; a read error may be responsible. The sequence was obtained from a woman aged 55-70 years in good health, CMV-negative, and a related stem cell transplant donor. The sequenced sample was memory CD4+ T cells sorted from PBMCs. The chain uses TRBV10-3 and TRBJ2-7, with D unclear. CDR3: CAVSATTYEQYF. DNA of the CDR3: TGTGCCGTCAGTGCTACTACCTACGAGCAGTACTTC.